This entry lists 18 T cell receptor beta chains sequenced from one sample in a study of cytomegalovirus exposure and HLA in healthy donors. PCR was performed using 60 Vbeta and 13 Jbeta primers. Assay used: immunoSEQ multiplex PCR; TCRdb lists only in-frame clones, some missing. The data hold over 200,000 clones, with 65% to 75% observed a single time. The sample consisted of PBMCs. The source is a woman aged 25 to 45 in good health and CMV-seronegative.

V usage is TRBV16 and J usage is TRBJ1-1, with D unclear. V lost 4 bases to trimming and J lost 7 bases, with 16 bases between them. Germline V gene sequence: CDR1 KGHSY, CDR2 FQNENV. The CDR3 is 14 residues long. CDR3 bases: TGTGCCAGCAGCCCACCGGGCACGGGGAGTGAAGCTTTCTTT. This gives the protein CASSPPGTGSEAFF.

Notes on this clone: The junction differs from germline at one of its ends, possibly a read error. The chain links TRBV7-7 to TRBJ2-1; 9 nucleotides match TRBD1. The CDR3 consists of 18 residues. CDR1 and CDR2 from the germline V gene are SSHAT and FNYEAQ (reference sequence). CDR3 protein: CASSLVWVPGDRVNEQFF. The CDR3 DNA sequence: TGTGCTAGCAGCTTAGTCTGGGTCCCGGGGGACAGGGTGAATGAGCAGTTCTTC.

This chain links TRBV11-2 with TRBJ1-1; no definite D call. Germline-derived CDR1 and CDR2 are SGHAT and FQNNGV. V lost 1 base to trimming and J lost 0 bases, with 15 bases between them. This CDR3 region has 17 residues. In DNA, the CDR3 is TGTGCCAGCAGCTTAGGACTAGGTGTGCGGGTGAACACTGAAGCTTTCTTT. Its translation: CASSLGLGVRVNTEAFF.

The chain joins TRBV5-6 to TRBJ1-4; the D gene is possibly TRBD1 (5 bases). This CDR3 has 15 amino acids. The germline V gene has CDR1 SGHDT and CDR2 YYEEEE. The germline V and J ends were trimmed by 2 bases and 4 bases, with 12 bases remaining between them. CDR3 nucleotides: TGTGCCAGCAGCTTTGGGACGCGGGGTAATGAAAAACTGTTTTTT. Translation: CASSFGTRGNEKLFF.

The J gene is TRBJ2-1, the V gene TRBV2, with 7 bases lining up with TRBD2. The length of the CDR3 is 14 residues. V was pared by 5 bases and J by 7 bases, with 8 bases of the junction left unmatched. Germline CDR1 reads SNHLY; CDR2 reads FYNNEI. The CDR3 DNA sequence: TGTGCCAGCAGTCGGTTGCGGGAGTCTAATGAGCAGTTCTTC. Protein sequence: CASSRLRESNEQFF.

The genes are TRBV5-6 and TRBJ2-1; D is possibly TRBD1 (6 bases). The CDR3 runs 15 residues. Germline V gene sequence: CDR1 SGHDT, CDR2 YYEEEE. The V gene lost 3 bases and the J gene lost 0 bases, with 10 bases spanning the gap. The CDR3 loop is CASSYTGSSYNEQFF. The DNA for the CDR3 is TGTGCCAGCAGCTATACAGGGAGCTCCTACAATGAGCAGTTCTTC. The whole variable domain, filled in from reference TRBV5-6 and TRBJ2-1, reads DAGVTQSPTHLIKTRGQQVTLRCSPKSGHDTVSWYQQALGQGPQFIFQYYEEEERQRGNFPDRFSGHQFPNYSSELNVNALLLGDSALYLCASSYTGSSYNEQFFGPGTRLTVL.

Points on this clone: This sample includes further DNA sequences coding for the same CDR3. V and J are TRBV30 and TRBJ1-2; 11 bases map to TRBD1. The CDR3 extends over 17 amino acids. CDR1 and CDR2 from the germline V gene are GTSNPN and SVGIG (reference sequence). J was trimmed by 6 bases and V by 2 bases; bases with no gene match: 14. The CDR3 nucleotides read TGTGCCTGGAGTCCGGGGACAGGGGGAGTGGGATCTCATGGCTACACCTTC. This sequence encodes CAWSPGTGGVGSHGYTF.

This clone has more than one count but fewer than ten. The chain carries TRBV4-2 and TRBJ2-2; 9 nucleotides match TRBD2. The J segment lost 1 base and the V segment lost 0 bases, leaving 12 bases of the junction unmatched. From germline, CDR1 is LGHNA and CDR2 YNFKEQ. The CDR3 runs 20 residues. The CDR3 DNA sequence: TGTGCCAGCAGCCAAGACGCGTGGCGCGGGAGGGATCTGAACACCGGGGAGCTGTTTTTT. This sequence encodes CASSQDAWRGRDLNTGELFF.

The chain has TRBV6-5 and TRBJ2-2, with D unresolved. Trimming took 1 base from V and 5 from J, leaving 5 bases between them. Germline V gives CDR1 MNHEY, CDR2 SVGAGI. CDR3 size: 13 residues. The DNA of the CDR3 is TGTGCCAGCAGTTACTGGAGAACCGGGGAGCTGTTTTTT. Translated: CASSYWRTGELFF.

The rearrangement joins TRBV27 to TRBJ1-2; D call uncertain. Germline assignment: CDR1 MNHEY and CDR2 SMNVEV (reference sequence). V lost 6 bases and J lost 3, with 14 bases in between. This CDR3 contains 14 residues. The CDR3 is CASSPAGRDYGYTF. In nucleotides, the CDR3 is TGTGCCAGCAGCCCCGCGGGGAGAGACTATGGCTACACCTTC.

V gene TRBV10-3 combines with J gene TRBJ2-2; D may be TRBD2 (5 bases). Germline CDR1 and CDR2: ENHRY and SYGVKD. There are 14 residues in the CDR3. V was cut by 5 bases and J by 4 bases, with 11 bases left in between. The CDR3 sequence: CAISLDLGTGELFF. The CDR3 DNA sequence: TGTGCCATCAGTCTGGACTTAGGCACCGGGGAGCTGTTTTTT.

The chain employs TRBV6-1 and TRBJ1-4; 8 nucleotides match TRBD1. Losses at the gene ends were 3 bases for V and 6 bases for J; bases not matched to a gene: 3. Germline values: CDR1 MNHNS, CDR2 SASEGT. The CDR3 totals 14 residues. CDR3 in DNA: TGTGCCAGCAGTGATTCAGGGGGCCATGAAAAACTGTTTTTT. Amino acids: CASSDSGGHEKLFF.

CDR3 DNA sequence: TGTGCCAGCAGCCCAAAAGGGCTAGCGGGAGTAGGGGTGGAGACCCAGTACTTC. This codes for CASSPKGLAGVGVETQYF. The gene calls are TRBV11-2 and TRBJ2-5; 10 positions match TRBD2. J was trimmed by 5 bases and V by 5 bases; bases with no gene match: 17. Per germline, CDR1 SGHAT and CDR2 FQNNGV. This CDR3 has 18 residues.

The sample holds a few counts of this clone. V usage is TRBV5-6 and J usage is TRBJ2-3; possibly TRBD1 for D (5 bases). The CDR3 totals 15 residues. Trimming cost V 2 bases and J 4 bases, with 14 bases left between them. Germline CDR1 and CDR2: SGHDT and YYEEEE. DNA for the CDR3: TGTGCCAGCAGCTTCTCGCCCCAGGGCTCAGATACGCAGTATTTT. Amino acid sequence: CASSFSPQGSDTQYF. The full variable domain, its missing parts supplied by reference TRBV5-6 and TRBJ2-3, is DAGVTQSPTHLIKTRGQQVTLRCSPKSGHDTVSWYQQALGQGPQFIFQYYEEEERQRGNFPDRFSGHQFPNYSSELNVNALLLGDSALYLCASSFSPQGSDTQYFGPGTRLTVL.

A single count supports this clone. The chain recombines TRBV10-1 with TRBJ2-7, with 11 bases lining up with TRBD2. This CDR3 contains 13 residues. In germline, CDR1 is WNHNN, CDR2 SYGVQD (reference sequence). The V and J ends lost 10 bases and 3 bases, in that order; junction bases with no gene match: 5. The CDR3 nucleotides read TGCGCCAACCCCGGGACTAGCGGCTACGAGCAGTACTTC. Its protein product is CANPGTSGYEQYF.

In the case of this clone: The same CDR3 arises from other DNA sequences in this sample as well. The chain has TRBV27 and TRBJ2-1; 10 bases agree with TRBD1. CDR1 MNHEY and CDR2 SMNVEV come from the germline V gene (reference sequence). The V segment lost 5 bases and the J segment 9 bases; nucleotides outside the gene matches: 7. The CDR3 covers 14 residues. The DNA of the CDR3 is TGTGCCAGCAGTAGGACAGGGGGGTTTGGTGAGCAGTTCTTC. It codes for CASSRTGGFGEQFF.

On this clone itself: A junction end diverges from the germline sequence, so it may reflect a read error. This chain joins TRBV7-9 and TRBJ2-1; D is possibly TRBD1 (5 bases). The CDR3 loop spans 12 amino acids. Germline V gene lookup returns CDR1 SEHNR and CDR2 FQNEAQ (reference sequence). The CDR3 DNA reads as TGTTCCAGCAGCCTTGACAGTGCGTGGCAGTTCTTC. Amino acid sequence: CSSSLDSAWQFF.

V usage is TRBV7-2 and J usage is TRBJ2-5; 7 bases match TRBD1. This CDR3 has 13 amino acids. Germline lookup yields CDR1 SGHTA and CDR2 FQGNSA. V was pared by 6 bases and J by 2 bases, with 3 bases of the junction left unmatched. CDR3 nucleotide sequence: TGTGCCAGCAGTCTACAGGGGCAAGAGACCCAGTACTTC. Amino acids: CASSLQGQETQYF.